The rows below give T cell receptor beta chains drawn from one sample of a study of prognosis after radiotherapy for stage I lung cancer. TCRdb analysed the multiplex PCR reads with MiXCR anew, one entry per CDR3 protein. The table includes fewer than 40,000 distinct CDR3 sequences, 25% to 40% detected once. The sample in question was PBMCs, obtained before or after stereotactic body radiation therapy (not recorded which). These receptors came from a donor over 45 with non-small cell lung cancer. Each CDR3 is given with its conserved first and last residue. A D gene is named only where the DNA matches it firmly. For some rows the clone size is stated as once, few or many, or as a class when expanded; others skip it.

many . TRBJ1-6 TRBV7-9 CASSRQGGSPLHF TGTGCCAGCTCCCGGCAGGGCGGTTCACCCCTCCACTTT
many . TRBJ1-2 TRBV6-1 CASRTGPNYGYTF TGTGCCAGCCGTACAGGGCCTAACTATGGCTACACCTTC
many . TRBJ2-7 TRBV6-1 CASSPAPDNEQYF TGTGCCAGCAGTCCGGCCCCTGATAACGAGCAGTACTTC
. . TRBJ2-1 TRBV7-9 CASSLGGVPYNEQFF TGTGCCAGCAGCTTAGGGGGAGTACCCTACAATGAGCAGTTCTTC
many . TRBJ2-3 TRBV28 CASSFEGPDTQYF TGTGCCAGCAGTTTCGAAGGACCAGATACGCAGTATTTT
many TRBD2 TRBJ2-3 TRBV5-6 CASSLELAGPGTDTQYF TGTGCCAGCAGCTTGGAACTAGCGGGCCCCGGCACAGATACGCAGTATTTT
many . TRBJ2-2 TRBV3-1 CASSQDIVGELFF TGTGCCAGCAGCCAAGATATTGTCGGGGAGCTGTTTTTT
. . TRBJ1-2 TRBV6-2/TRBV6-3 CASIPTRLFESGVYTF TGTGCCAGCATTCCCACCAGGTTGTTTGAGAGCGGTGTCTACACCTTC
. . TRBJ1-1 TRBV27 CAISFGPNTEAFF TGTGCCATCAGTTTCGGTCCGAACACTGAAGCTTTCTTT
. TRBD1 TRBJ2-6 TRBV7-9 CASSETGTGGISGANVLTF TGTGCCAGCAGCGAGACCGGGACAGGGGGGATATCTGGGGCCAACGTCCTGACTTTC
many TRBD1 TRBJ2-4 TRBV3-1 CASSHGHRGNIQYF TGTGCCAGCAGCCATGGACACAGGGGAAACATTCAGTACTTC
. . TRBJ1-1 TRBV7-2 CASSLVHIYTEAFF TGTGCCAGCAGCTTAGTGCACATCTACACTGAAGCTTTCTTT
many . TRBJ1-3 TRBV20-1 CSARSIGLHGNTIYF TGCAGTGCTAGAAGCATTGGGTTACACGGAAACACCATATATTTT
many . TRBJ2-3 TRBV20-1 CSAQVGGADTQYF TGCAGTGCCCAAGTAGGGGGGGCCGATACGCAGTATTTT
. TRBD1 TRBJ2-5 TRBV12-3/TRBV12-4 CASSTRQGAYETQYF TGTGCCAGCAGTACCCGACAGGGGGCCTATGAGACCCAGTACTTC
many . TRBJ2-5 TRBV3-1 CASSQVGNQETQYF TGTGCCAGCAGCCAAGTAGGCAACCAAGAGACCCAGTACTTC
. TRBD2 TRBJ2-1 TRBV6-5 CASSSSGGPYNEQFF TGTGCCAGCAGTTCTAGCGGGGGGCCCTACAATGAGCAGTTCTTC
many TRBD2 TRBJ2-7 TRBV6-1 CASSLRTSGDEQYF TGTGCCAGCAGTCTACGGACTAGCGGGGACGAGCAGTACTTC
many . TRBJ1-4 TRBV5-1 CASSLERGGANEKLFF TGCGCCAGCAGCTTGGAGCGTGGAGGGGCTAATGAAAAACTGTTTTTT
many TRBD1 TRBJ2-3 TRBV28 CASSLTGGRAQDTQYF TGTGCCAGCAGTTTGACAGGGGGCCGAGCACAAGATACGCAGTATTTT
many . TRBJ1-5 TRBV12-3/TRBV12-4 CASSLGRYSNQPQHF TGTGCCAGCAGTTTGGGGCGGTATAGCAATCAGCCCCAGCATTTT
many TRBD1 TRBJ1-6 TRBV19 CASQVVGQAYNSPLHF TGTGCCAGTCAGGTGGTGGGACAGGCCTATAATTCACCCCTCCACTTT
. . TRBJ1-6 TRBV19 CASTLSSYNSTLDF TGTGCCAGTACACTTAGCTCCTATAATTCAACCCTCGACTTT
medium-sized TRBD1 TRBJ2-7 TRBV6-1 CASSPTGERGDEQYF TGTGCCAGCAGTCCGACAGGGGAACGCGGCGACGAGCAGTACTTC
many . TRBJ1-3 TRBV12-3/TRBV12-4 CASSLALTAGDTIYF TGTGCCAGCAGTTTAGCGCTAACAGCTGGGGACACCATATATTTT
. . TRBJ1-2 TRBV6-2/TRBV6-3 CASSYSVRGGYTF TGTGCCAGCAGTTACTCTGTTAGGGGTGGCTACACCTTC
many . TRBJ1-1 TRBV5-6 CASSAKGTLGTEAFF TGTGCCAGCAGCGCGAAGGGAACTCTGGGGACTGAAGCTTTCTTT
few . TRBJ1-1 TRBV9 CASSVDGGQTEAFF TGTGCCAGCAGCGTAGACGGGGGGCAAACTGAAGCTTTCTTT